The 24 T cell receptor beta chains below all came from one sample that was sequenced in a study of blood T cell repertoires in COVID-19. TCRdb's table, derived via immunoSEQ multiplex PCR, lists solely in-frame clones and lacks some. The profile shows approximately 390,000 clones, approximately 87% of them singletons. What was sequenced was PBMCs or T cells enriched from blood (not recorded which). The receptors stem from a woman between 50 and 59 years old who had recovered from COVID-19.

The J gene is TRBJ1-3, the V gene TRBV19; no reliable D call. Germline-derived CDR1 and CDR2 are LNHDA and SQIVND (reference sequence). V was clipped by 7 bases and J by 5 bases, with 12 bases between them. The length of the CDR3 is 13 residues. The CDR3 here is CASKEDWRNTIYF. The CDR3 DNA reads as TGTGCCAGTAAGGAGGACTGGCGAAACACCATATATTTT.

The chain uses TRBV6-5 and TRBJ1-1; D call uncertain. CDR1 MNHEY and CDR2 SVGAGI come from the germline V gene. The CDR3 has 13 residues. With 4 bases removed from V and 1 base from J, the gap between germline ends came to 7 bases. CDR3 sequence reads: CASSFSRNTEAFF. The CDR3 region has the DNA TGTGCCAGCAGTTTTAGCCGGAACACTGAAGCTTTCTTT.

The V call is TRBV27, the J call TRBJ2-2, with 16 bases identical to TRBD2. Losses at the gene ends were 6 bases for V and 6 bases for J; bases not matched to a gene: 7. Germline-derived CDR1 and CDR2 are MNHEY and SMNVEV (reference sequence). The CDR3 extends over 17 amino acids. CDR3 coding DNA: TGTGCCAGCAGCCCGGGACTAGCGGGGGGGCCGGCCGGGGAGCTGTTTTTT. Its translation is CASSPGLAGGPAGELFF.

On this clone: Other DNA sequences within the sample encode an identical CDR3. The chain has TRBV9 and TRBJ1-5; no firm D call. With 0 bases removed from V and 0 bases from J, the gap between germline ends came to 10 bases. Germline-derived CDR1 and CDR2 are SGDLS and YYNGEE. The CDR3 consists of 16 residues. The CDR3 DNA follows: TGTGCCAGCAGCGTAGGCGTAGGAGCTAGCAATCAGCCCCAGCATTTT. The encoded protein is CASSVGVGASNQPQHF.

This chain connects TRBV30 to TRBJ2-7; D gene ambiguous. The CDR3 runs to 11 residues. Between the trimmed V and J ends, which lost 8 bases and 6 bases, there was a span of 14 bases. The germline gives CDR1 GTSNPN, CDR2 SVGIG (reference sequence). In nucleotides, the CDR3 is TGTGCCAGCGCGGATATGGGCGAGCAGTACTTC. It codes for CASADMGEQYF.

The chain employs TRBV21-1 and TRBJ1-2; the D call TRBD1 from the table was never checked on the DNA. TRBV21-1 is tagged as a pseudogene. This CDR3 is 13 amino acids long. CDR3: CASSLQVNYGYTF. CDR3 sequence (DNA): TGTGCCAGCTCCCTGCAGGTTAACTATGGCTACACCTTC.

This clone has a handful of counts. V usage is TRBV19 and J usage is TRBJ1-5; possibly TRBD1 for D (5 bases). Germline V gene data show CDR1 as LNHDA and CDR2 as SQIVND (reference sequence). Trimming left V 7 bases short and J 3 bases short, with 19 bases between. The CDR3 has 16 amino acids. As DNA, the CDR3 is TGTGCCAGTACCGTCGACATGGGGCGAAACAATCAGCCCCAGCATTTT. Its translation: CASTVDMGRNNQPQHF.

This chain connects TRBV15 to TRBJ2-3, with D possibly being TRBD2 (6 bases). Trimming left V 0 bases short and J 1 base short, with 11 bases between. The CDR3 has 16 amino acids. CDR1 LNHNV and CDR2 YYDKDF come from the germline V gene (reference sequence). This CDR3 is CATSREPGLRTDTQYF. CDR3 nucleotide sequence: TGTGCCACCAGCAGAGAACCGGGACTTCGCACAGATACGCAGTATTTT.

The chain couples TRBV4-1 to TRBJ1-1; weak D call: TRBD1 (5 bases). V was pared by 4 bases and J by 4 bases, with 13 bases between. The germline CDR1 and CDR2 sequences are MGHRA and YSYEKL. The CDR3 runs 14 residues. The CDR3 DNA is TGCGCCAGCAGCCCTCGAGGAGGGGTCACTGAAGCTTTCTTT. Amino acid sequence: CASSPRGGVTEAFF.

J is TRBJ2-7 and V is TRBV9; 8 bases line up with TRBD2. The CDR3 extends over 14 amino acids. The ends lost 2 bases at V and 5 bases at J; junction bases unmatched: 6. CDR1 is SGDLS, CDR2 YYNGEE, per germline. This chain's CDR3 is CASSVSGVGNEQYF. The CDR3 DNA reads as TGTGCCAGCAGCGTTAGCGGGGTCGGTAACGAGCAGTACTTC.

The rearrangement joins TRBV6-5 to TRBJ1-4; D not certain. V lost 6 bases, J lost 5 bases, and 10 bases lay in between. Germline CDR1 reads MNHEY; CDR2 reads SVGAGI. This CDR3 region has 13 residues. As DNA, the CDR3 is TGTGCCAGCAGGTGGGCAGAAAATGAAAAACTGTTTTTT. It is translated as CASRWAENEKLFF.

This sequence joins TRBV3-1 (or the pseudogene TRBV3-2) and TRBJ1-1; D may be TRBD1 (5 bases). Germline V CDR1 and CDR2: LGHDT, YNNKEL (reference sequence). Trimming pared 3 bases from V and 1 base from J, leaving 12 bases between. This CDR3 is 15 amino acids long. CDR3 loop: CASSQLAGQNTEAFF. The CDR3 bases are TGTGCCAGCAGCCAGTTGGCAGGGCAGAACACTGAAGCTTTCTTT.

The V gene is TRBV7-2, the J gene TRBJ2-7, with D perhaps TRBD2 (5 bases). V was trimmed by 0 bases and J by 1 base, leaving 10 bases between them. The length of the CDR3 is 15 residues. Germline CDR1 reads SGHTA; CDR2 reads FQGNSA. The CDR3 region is CASSLARGLSYEQYF. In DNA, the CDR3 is TGTGCCAGCAGCTTAGCCCGAGGGTTATCCTACGAGCAGTACTTC.

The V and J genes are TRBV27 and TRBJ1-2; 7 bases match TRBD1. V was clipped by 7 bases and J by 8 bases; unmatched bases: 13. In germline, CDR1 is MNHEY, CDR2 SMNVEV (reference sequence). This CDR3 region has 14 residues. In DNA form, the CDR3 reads TGTGCCAGCACCTCCGGGACAGCTTCCGTCGGCTACACCTTC. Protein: CASTSGTASVGYTF.

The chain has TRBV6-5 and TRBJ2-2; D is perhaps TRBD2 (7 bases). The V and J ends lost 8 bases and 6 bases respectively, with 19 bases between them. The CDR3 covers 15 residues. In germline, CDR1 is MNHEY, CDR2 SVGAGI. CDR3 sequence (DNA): TGTGCCAGCGATGACGGGGGGCGGTTCTCCGGGGAGCTGTTTTTT. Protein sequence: CASDDGGRFSGELFF.

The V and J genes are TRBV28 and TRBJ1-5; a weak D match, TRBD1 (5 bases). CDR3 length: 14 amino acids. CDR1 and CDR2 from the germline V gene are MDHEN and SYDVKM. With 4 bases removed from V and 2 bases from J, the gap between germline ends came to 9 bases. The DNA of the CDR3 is TGTGCCAGCAGTTCCAGGGTAGGCAATCAGCCCCAGCATTTT. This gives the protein CASSSRVGNQPQHF.

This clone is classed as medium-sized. For the CDR3, the DNA is TGCAGCGTTGAGACAGGGGGCGAAGATCAGCCCCAGCATTTT. As protein: CSVETGGEDQPQHF. This chain connects TRBV29-1 to TRBJ1-5, with TRBD1 matching 10 bases. J was trimmed by 5 bases and V by 3 bases; bases with no gene match: 4. The germline V gene has CDR1 SQVTM and CDR2 ANQGSEA. The CDR3 runs 14 residues.

This CDR3 reads CASSSSGQGAANEKLFF. The CDR3 bases are TGTGCCAGCAGCTCCAGTGGACAGGGGGCGGCTAATGAAAAACTGTTTTTT. This sequence joins TRBV7-9 and TRBJ1-4, with 11 bases fitting TRBD1. Trimming took 4 bases from V and 3 from J; bases not matched to a gene: 7. This CDR3 contains 17 residues. Germline values: CDR1 SEHNR, CDR2 FQNEAQ (reference sequence).

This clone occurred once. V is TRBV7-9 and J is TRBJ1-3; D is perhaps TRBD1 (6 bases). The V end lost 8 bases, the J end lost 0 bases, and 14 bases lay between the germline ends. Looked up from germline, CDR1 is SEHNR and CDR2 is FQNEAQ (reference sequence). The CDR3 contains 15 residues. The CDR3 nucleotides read TGTGCCAGCGGAATTGAAGGGGGCTCTGGAAACACCATATATTTT. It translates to CASGIEGGSGNTIYF.

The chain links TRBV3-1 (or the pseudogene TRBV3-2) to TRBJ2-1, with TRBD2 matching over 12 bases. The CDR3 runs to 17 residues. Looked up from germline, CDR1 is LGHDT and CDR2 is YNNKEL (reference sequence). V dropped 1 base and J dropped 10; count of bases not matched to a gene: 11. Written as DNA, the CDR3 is TGTGCCAGCAGCCAAGCGCTAGCGGGGGGGCCTCAATACGAGCAGTTCTTC. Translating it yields CASSQALAGGPQYEQFF.

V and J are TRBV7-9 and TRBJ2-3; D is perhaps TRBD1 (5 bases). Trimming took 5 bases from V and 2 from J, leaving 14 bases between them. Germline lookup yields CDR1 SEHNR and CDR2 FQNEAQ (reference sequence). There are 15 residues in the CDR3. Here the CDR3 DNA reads TGTGCCAGCAGCCAACTCACAGGTTTCACAGATACGCAGTATTTT. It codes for CASSQLTGFTDTQYF.

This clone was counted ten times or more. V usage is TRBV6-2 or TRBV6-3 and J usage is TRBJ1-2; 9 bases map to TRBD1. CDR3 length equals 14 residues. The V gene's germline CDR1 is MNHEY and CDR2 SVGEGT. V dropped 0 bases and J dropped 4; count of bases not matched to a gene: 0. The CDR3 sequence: CASSYSTGGYGYTF. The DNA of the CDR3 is TGTGCCAGCAGTTACTCGACAGGGGGCTATGGCTACACCTTC.

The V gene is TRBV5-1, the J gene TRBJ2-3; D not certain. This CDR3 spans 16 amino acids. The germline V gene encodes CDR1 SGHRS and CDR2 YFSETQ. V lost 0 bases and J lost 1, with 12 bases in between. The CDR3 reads CASSLGLPLGTDTQYF. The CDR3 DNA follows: TGCGCCAGCAGCTTGGGTCTTCCACTCGGCACAGATACGCAGTATTTT.

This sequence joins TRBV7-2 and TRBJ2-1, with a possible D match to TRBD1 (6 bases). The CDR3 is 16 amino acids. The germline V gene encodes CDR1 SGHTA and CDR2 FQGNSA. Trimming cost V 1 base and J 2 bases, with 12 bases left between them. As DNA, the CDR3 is TGTGCCAGCAGCTTAGATGCAGGGGTCGCCTACAATGAGCAGTTCTTC. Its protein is CASSLDAGVAYNEQFF. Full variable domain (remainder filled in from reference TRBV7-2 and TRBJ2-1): GAGVSQSPSNKVTEKGKDVELRCDPISGHTALYWYRQSLGQGLEFLIYFQGNSAPDKSGLPSDRFSAERTGGSVSTLTIQRTQQEDSAVYLCASSLDAGVAYNEQFFGPGTRLTVL.